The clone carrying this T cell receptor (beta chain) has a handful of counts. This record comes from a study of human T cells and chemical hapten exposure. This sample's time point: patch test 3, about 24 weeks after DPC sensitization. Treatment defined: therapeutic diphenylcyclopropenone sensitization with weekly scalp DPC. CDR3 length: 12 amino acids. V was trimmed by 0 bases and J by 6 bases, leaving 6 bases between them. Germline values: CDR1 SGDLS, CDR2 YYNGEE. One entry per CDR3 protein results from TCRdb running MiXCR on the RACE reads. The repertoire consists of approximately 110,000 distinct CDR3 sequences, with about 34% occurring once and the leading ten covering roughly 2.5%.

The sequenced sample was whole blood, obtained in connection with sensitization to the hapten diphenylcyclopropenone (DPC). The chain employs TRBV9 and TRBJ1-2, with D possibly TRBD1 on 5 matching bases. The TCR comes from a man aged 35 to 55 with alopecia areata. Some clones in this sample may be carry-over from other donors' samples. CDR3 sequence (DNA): TGTGCCAGCAGCGTAGCCAGGGATGGCTACACCTTC. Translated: CASSVARDGYTF.